These 26 T cell receptor beta chains came from one sample sequenced in a study of cytomegalovirus exposure and HLA in healthy donors. It was with 60 Vbeta and 13 Jbeta primers that the PCR ran. Assay: immunoSEQ multiplex PCR; the TCRdb copy retains only in-frame clones and omits some. The sample has some 66,000 clones, around 80% seen once. The sequenced material came from PBMCs. The receptors come from a woman aged 25 to 39 in good health and CMV-seronegative.

The rearrangement links TRBV19 to TRBJ1-4, with D possibly TRBD1 on 6 matching bases. The germline CDR1 and CDR2 sequences are LNHDA and SQIVND (reference sequence). The CDR3 has 14 residues. V lost 7 bases and J 7 bases, leaving 16 bases between the germline ends. The CDR3 protein is CASTTGGRGEKLFF. The DNA of the CDR3 is TGTGCCAGTACCACGGGGGGGCGAGGTGAAAAACTGTTTTTT.

This clone turned up a few times. Compared with germline, one end of the junction differs, possibly owing to a read error. This chain connects TRBV13 to TRBJ1-3; the match to TRBD1 covers 7 bases. Germline CDR1 is PRHDT and CDR2 is FYEKMQ (reference sequence). CDR3 length: 15 residues. The CDR3 spells CASSLGGSSGNTIYF. CDR3 DNA sequence: TGTGCCAGCAGCCTAGGGGGCTCCTCTGGAAACACCATATATTTT.

The gene calls are TRBV5-5 and TRBJ1-2; no clear D gene. V was pared by 0 bases and J by 5 bases, with 14 bases between. The CDR3 has 15 residues. Germline V gene lookup returns CDR1 SGHKS and CDR2 YYEKEE (reference sequence). The CDR3 loop is CASSLVMGSGYGYTF. For the CDR3, the DNA is TGTGCCAGCAGCTTGGTTATGGGAAGCGGTTATGGCTACACCTTC.

This clone was recorded only once. The chain combines TRBV16 with TRBJ1-2; TRBD1 matches at 9 bases. J was trimmed by 0 bases and V by 0 bases; bases with no gene match: 2. The germline gives CDR1 KGHSY, CDR2 FQNENV. The CDR3 runs to 16 residues. In DNA form, the CDR3 reads TGTGCCAGCAGCCAATCTGGGACAGGGACTAACTATGGCTACACCTTC. Translating it yields CASSQSGTGTNYGYTF.

With regard to this clone: One end of the junction does not line up with germline, which may come from a read error. This CDR3 is also generated by other DNA sequences in the sample. The V and J genes are TRBV7-2 and TRBJ2-6; a weak D match, TRBD2 (5 bases). This CDR3 spans 17 amino acids. Per germline, CDR1 SGHTA and CDR2 FQGNSA. The CDR3 here is CASSLILGSSGANVLTF. The CDR3 DNA is TGCGCCAGCAGCTTAATTCTAGGGAGCTCTGGGGCCAACGTCCTGACTTTC.

The chain recombines TRBV6-6 with TRBJ2-3; 10 nucleotides line up with TRBD1. The germline CDR1 and CDR2 sequences are MNHNY and SVGAGI (reference sequence). The ends lost 5 bases at V and 7 bases at J; junction bases unmatched: 9. The CDR3 covers 15 residues. Here the CDR3 reads CASSKVDRGRYTQYF. The CDR3 DNA sequence: TGTGCCAGCAGTAAGGTCGACAGGGGGCGATATACGCAGTATTTT.

This clone came up a few times. This sequence joins TRBV9 and TRBJ1-4; D uncertain. Trimming took 4 bases from V and 3 from J, leaving 13 bases between them. The CDR3 covers 15 residues. Germline CDR1 reads SGDLS; CDR2 reads YYNGEE. CDR3 nucleotides: TGTGCCAGCAGCCCGCGGCCCGGTTCTAATGAAAAACTGTTTTTT. Its protein is CASSPRPGSNEKLFF. Full variable domain (rest looked up from reference TRBV9 and TRBJ1-4): DSGVTQTPKHLITATGQRVTLRCSPRSGDLSVYWYQQSLDQGLQFLIQYYNGEERAKGNILERFSAQQFPDLHSELNLSSLELGDSALYFCASSPRPGSNEKLFFGSGTQLSVL.

This clone was recorded once. The chain combines TRBV6-1 with TRBJ1-1; no definite D call. The germline V and J ends were trimmed by 7 bases and 1 base, with 13 bases remaining between them. Germline V gene data show CDR1 as MNHNS and CDR2 as SASEGT. The CDR3 is 14 residues long. As DNA, the CDR3 is TGTGCCAGCAAGAATGGACGGGGGAACACTGAAGCTTTCTTT. Translated: CASKNGRGNTEAFF.

This clone was found once. The V and J genes are TRBV5-4 and TRBJ2-3; weak D call: TRBD1 (5 bases). The CDR3 totals 14 residues. With 2 bases removed from V and 0 bases from J, the gap between germline ends came to 7 bases. Per the germline V gene, CDR1 is SGHNT and CDR2 is YYREEE (reference sequence). The CDR3 DNA is TGTGCCAGCAGCTTAGACAGCAGCACAGATACGCAGTATTTT. Amino acid sequence: CASSLDSSTDTQYF.

The chain links TRBV6-6 to TRBJ2-7, with D perhaps matching TRBD2 (6 bases). CDR1 is MNHNY and CDR2 is SVGAGI in the germline V gene (reference sequence). This CDR3 region has 15 residues. V was clipped by 6 bases and J by 0 bases, with 15 bases between them. This CDR3 reads CASRNLRDSSYEQYF. The CDR3 DNA reads TGTGCCAGCAGAAACCTCCGGGACTCCTCCTACGAGCAGTACTTC.

The chain is built from TRBV7-6 and TRBJ1-2; D gene unclear. Germline V gives CDR1 SGHVS, CDR2 FNYEAQ. This CDR3 region has 12 residues. Trimming took off 5 bases at V and 7 bases at J, with 11 bases between the two ends. CDR3 amino acids: CASSPSGSGYTF. The CDR3, as DNA: TGTGCCAGCAGCCCGTCGGGAAGTGGCTACACCTTC.

The sample holds a few counts of this clone. The chain couples TRBV4-3 to TRBJ1-1; perhaps TRBD1 as D (6 bases). This CDR3 has 17 residues. Germline V CDR1 and CDR2: LGHNA, YSLEER. Deletions cut 0 bases from V and 0 bases from J, with 14 bases between. The CDR3 DNA reads as TGCGCCAGCAGCCAAGATCCCGGACAGTATGTGAACACTGAAGCTTTCTTT. Translating it yields CASSQDPGQYVNTEAFF.

J is TRBJ1-2 and V is TRBV7-9, with 9 bases matching TRBD1. CDR3 length equals 14 residues. V trimming: 5 bases; J trimming: 5 bases; junction bases outside the gene matches: 6. Germline-derived CDR1 and CDR2 are SEHNR and FQNEAQ (reference sequence). This CDR3 reads CASSTGGGEYGYTF. The CDR3 coding sequence is TGTGCCAGCAGCACAGGGGGCGGAGAGTATGGCTACACCTTC.

The rearrangement joins TRBV28 to TRBJ2-5; 7 positions match TRBD1. The DNA end is a closer match to TRBJ2-7, so the J assignment may be wrong. The CDR3 is 16 residues long. Germline loops: CDR1 MDHEN, CDR2 SYDVKM. The CDR3 reads CASSPARDRNTYEQYF. The CDR3 nucleotides read TGTGCCAGCAGTCCCGCAAGGGACAGAAACACCTACGAGCAGTACTTC.

This chain links TRBV2 with TRBJ1-6, with D unclear. The V gene lost 6 bases and the J gene lost 0 bases, with 9 bases spanning the gap. CDR3 size: 15 residues. Germline values: CDR1 SNHLY, CDR2 FYNNEI. In DNA form, the CDR3 reads TGTGCCAGCAGCCTACACAGCTCCTATAATTCACCCCTCCACTTT. This sequence encodes CASSLHSSYNSPLHF.

Note on this clone: The junction departs from germline at one end; a sequencing error may be responsible. The identical CDR3 is also encoded by other nucleotide sequences in the sample. The chain has TRBV7-2 and TRBJ1-1, with D possibly being TRBD1 (5 bases). This CDR3 contains 16 residues. CDR1 SGHTA and CDR2 FQGNSA come from the germline V gene. The CDR3, as DNA: TGTGCCAGCAGCCGGGGGGAGGGCGTCTTGGACACTGAAGCCTTCTTT. This sequence encodes CASSRGEGVLDTEAFF.

This clone was observed a single time. The rearrangement links TRBV14 to TRBJ2-2; unclear D gene. V lost 0 bases and J lost 8, with 10 bases in between. The CDR3 is 14 amino acids. Germline-derived CDR1 and CDR2 are SGHDN and FVKESK. The DNA for the CDR3 is TGTGCCAGCAGCCAAGATCGCAGATTTGGGGAGCTGTTTTTT. Translated, it gives CASSQDRRFGELFF. Combining the CDR3 with reference TRBV14 and TRBJ2-2 gives the whole variable domain EAGVTQFPSHSVIEKGQTVTLRCDPISGHDNLYWYRRVMGKEIKFLLHFVKESKQDESGMPNNRFLAERTGGTYSTLKVQPAELEDSGVYFCASSQDRRFGELFFGEGSRLTVL.

The chain is built from TRBV18 and TRBJ1-6, with TRBD1 identical over 7 bases. Germline V gene lookup returns CDR1 KGHSH and CDR2 LQKENI. V gave up 6 bases and J gave up 9 bases; unmatched junction bases: 11. This CDR3 is 15 amino acids long. The CDR3 protein is CASSEGGGIGSPLHF. For the CDR3, the DNA is TGTGCCAGCTCGGAAGGAGGGGGCATAGGTTCACCCCTCCACTTT.

The chain is built from TRBV6-1 and TRBJ2-5; D might be TRBD1 (5 bases). V dropped 4 bases and J dropped 4 bases, with 10 bases sitting between them. The CDR3 has 13 residues. Germline CDR1 MNHNS, CDR2 SASEGT. This CDR3 reads CASSGGRVETQYF. CDR3 in DNA: TGTGCCAGCAGTGGGGGCCGGGTAGAGACCCAGTACTTC.

This chain links TRBV19 with TRBJ1-4; possibly TRBD1 for D (6 bases). Trimming cost V 8 bases and J 8 bases, with 18 bases left between them. The CDR3 spans 14 residues. Germline V CDR1 and CDR2: LNHDA, SQIVND (reference sequence). CDR3 in amino acids: CASGPGGLGEKLFF. The CDR3 bases are TGTGCCAGTGGCCCGGGGGGGCTAGGGGAAAAACTGTTTTTT.

The table lists this clone with a count of one. J is TRBJ1-5 and V is TRBV6-5; D gene uncertain. The CDR3 consists of 13 residues. Germline V gives CDR1 MNHEY, CDR2 SVGAGI. V lost 5 bases and J lost 5, with 10 bases in between. The chain's CDR3 is CASSPLLDQPQHF. The CDR3, as DNA: TGTGCCAGCAGTCCTCTTTTAGATCAGCCCCAGCATTTT.

The chain couples TRBV28 to TRBJ2-6, with 7 positions matching TRBD2. Germline V gives CDR1 MDHEN, CDR2 SYDVKM. The J segment lost 1 base and the V segment lost 6 bases, leaving 12 bases of the junction unmatched. The CDR3 runs 18 residues. This chain's CDR3 is CASSPWEGLVSGANVLTF. The CDR3 DNA follows: TGTGCCAGCAGCCCCTGGGAGGGTTTAGTATCTGGGGCCAACGTCCTGACTTTC.

Concerning this clone itself: Other nucleotide sequences in the sample specify the same CDR3. The V gene is TRBV12-5, the J gene TRBJ1-4; D gene ambiguous. Germline assignment: CDR1 LGHNT and CDR2 FRNRAP. V lost 6 bases and J 8 bases, leaving 16 bases between the germline ends. The CDR3 extends over 14 amino acids. This CDR3 is CASGPDAVREKLFF. CDR3 bases: TGTGCTAGTGGCCCCGACGCGGTACGGGAAAAACTGTTTTTT. The full variable domain, rest sourced from reference TRBV12-5 and TRBJ1-4, is DARVTQTPRHKVTEMGQEVTMRCQPILGHNTVFWYRQTMMQGLELLAYFRNRAPLDDSGMPKDRFSAEMPDATLATLKIQPSEPRDSAVYFCASGPDAVREKLFFGSGTQLSVL.

The sample holds one count of this clone. The chain employs TRBV7-6 and TRBJ1-4; TRBD1 aligns across 9 bases. The V and J ends lost 5 bases and 3 bases, in that order; junction bases with no gene match: 10. CDR1 is SGHVS and CDR2 is FNYEAQ in the germline V gene. The CDR3 has 17 amino acids. CDR3 protein: CASSIPGQGSPNEKLFF. CDR3 nucleotide sequence: TGTGCCAGCAGCATACCGGGACAGGGCTCCCCTAATGAAAAACTGTTTTTT.

This clone was seen more than once but under ten times. This chain links TRBV2 with TRBJ1-5; D call uncertain. Germline loops: CDR1 SNHLY, CDR2 FYNNEI. The CDR3 is 13 amino acids. The V end lost 7 bases, the J end lost 5 bases, and 12 bases lay between the germline ends. The chain's CDR3 is CASNMDSYQPQHF. The CDR3 DNA reads as TGTGCCAGCAATATGGACTCCTATCAGCCCCAGCATTTT.

The chain uses TRBV5-8 and TRBJ2-7; unclear D gene. The ends were cut back, 0 bases at V and 3 bases at J, with 13 bases in the middle. Per the germline V gene, CDR1 is SGHTS and CDR2 is YDEGEE. The CDR3 length is 15 residues. The CDR3 nucleotides are TGTGCCAGCAGCTTGGCACCGGTCGAATTCTACGAGCAGTACTTC. Translating it yields CASSLAPVEFYEQYF.